Included here is one T cell receptor (beta chain) sequence, with context. Trimming stripped 7 bases from V and 6 bases from J, with 15 bases between. This CDR3 has 14 residues. CDR1 and CDR2 (germline): LNHDA, SQIVND (reference sequence). This record belongs to a study of blood T cell repertoires in COVID-19. The overall study: Sites in the United States, Italy and Spain provided acute and convalescent COVID-19 samples. PBMCs, B-cell-depleted T cells, or T cells were the source of the cDNA or gDNA that made up the material.

Cohort assignment relied on participant-reported clinical history. The protocol was immunoSEQ multiplex PCR, while the TCRdb copy is restricted to in-frame clones and leaves out a portion. The sample carries about 180,000 clones, roughly 87% recorded once. The chain is built from TRBV19 and TRBJ2-2; a weak D match, TRBD2 (6 bases). Sequencing input: PBMCs or T cells enriched from blood (not recorded which). The clonotype comes from a woman aged 50 to 60 who had recovered from COVID-19. CDR3 sequence: CASTSRGTAGELFF. The CDR3 DNA is TGTGCCAGTACGTCCCGTGGGACTGCCGGGGAGCTGTTTTTT.